A selection of T cell receptor beta chains follows, all from one sample in a study of PD-1 blockade in classical Hodgkin lymphoma. TCRdb's copy holds only in-frame clones and misses some; the assay was immunoSEQ multiplex PCR. The sample has approximately 70,000 clones; roughly 91% are singletons. This specimen was peripheral blood mononuclear cells (PBMCs), taken at baseline. The receptors shown here come from a human donor with classical Hodgkin lymphoma. The CDR3 runs from the conserved cysteine through the conserved F or W. D genes are given only for firm matches. Only some rows state a clone size, as once, few, many or a class for expanded clones.

J,D,size,V,DNA,CDR3
TRBJ2-6,-,-,TRBV18,TGTGCCAGCTCACCGTTGCCGGACGCTGGGGCCAACGTCCTGACTTTC,CASSPLPDAGANVLTF
TRBJ1-4,TRBD1,-,TRBV6-1,TGTGCCAGCAGTGAAGCTTGGGACAGGGGAGGAAAACTGTTTTTT,CASSEAWDRGGKLFF
TRBJ2-7,-,-,TRBV28,TGTGCCAGCAGGCTACAGGGCCCCTCCTACGAGCAGTACTTC,CASRLQGPSYEQYF
TRBJ2-7,TRBD1,-,TRBV7-8,TGTGCCAGCAGCTGGGGACAGAGCGAGCAGTACTTC,CASSWGQSEQYF
TRBJ2-3,-,-,TRBV6-5,TGTGCCAGCAGTTACCGGGTGGGAGGCCTCGTTACGCAGTATTTT,CASSYRVGGLVTQYF
TRBJ2-3,-,-,TRBV7-3,TGTGCCAGCAGCCCGGGGGATGGTACGCAGTATTTT,CASSPGDGTQYF
TRBJ2-7,TRBD2,-,TRBV5-5,TGTGCCAGCAGCACACGCGGGGGGTCCTACGAGCAGTACTTC,CASSTRGGSYEQYF
TRBJ1-5,-,-,TRBV6-5,TGTGCCAGCAGTTACGGGGTACTGAATCAGCCCCAGCATTTT,CASSYGVLNQPQHF
TRBJ2-1,-,-,TRBV7-6,TGTGCCAGCAGCCCATTCATTGTCAATGAGCAGTTCTTC,CASSPFIVNEQFF
TRBJ2-7,TRBD2,-,TRBV19,TGTGCCAGTAGTATCCCCCGGACTAGCGGGACTTACTACGAGCAGTACTTC,CASSIPRTSGTYYEQYF
TRBJ1-4,-,-,TRBV6-1,TGTGCCAGCAGTGTCGGAGCTGACTTGGAACTGTTTTTT,CASSVGADLELFF
TRBJ1-2,-,-,TRBV6-5,TGTGCCAGCAGTTACTCGAGTGGTGGCTACACCTTC,CASSYSSGGYTF
TRBJ2-7,-,-,TRBV6-5,TGTGCCAGCAGTTACGACCTCTACGAGCAGTACTTC,CASSYDLYEQYF
TRBJ1-4,-,-,TRBV9,TGTGCCAGCAATCCAGGGAATTCGGAAAAACTGTTTTTT,CASNPGNSEKLFF
TRBJ2-7,-,once,TRBV19,TGTGCCAGTAGTCCCGGACCCTCCTACGAGCAGTACTTC,CASSPGPSYEQYF
TRBJ2-5,-,-,TRBV28,TGTGCCAGCAGCCGCCCTGTTTCGATCTTAAAGGAGACCCAGTACTTC,CASSRPVSILKETQYF